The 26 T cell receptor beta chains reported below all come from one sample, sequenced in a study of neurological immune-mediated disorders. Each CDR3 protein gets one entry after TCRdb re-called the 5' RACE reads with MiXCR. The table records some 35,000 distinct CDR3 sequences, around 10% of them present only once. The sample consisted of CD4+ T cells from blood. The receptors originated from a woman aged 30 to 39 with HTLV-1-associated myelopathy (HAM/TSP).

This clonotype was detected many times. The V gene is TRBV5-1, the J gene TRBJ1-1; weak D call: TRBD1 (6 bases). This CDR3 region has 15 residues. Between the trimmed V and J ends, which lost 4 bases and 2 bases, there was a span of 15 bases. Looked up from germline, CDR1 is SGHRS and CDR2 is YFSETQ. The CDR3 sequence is CASSPRGGENTEAFF. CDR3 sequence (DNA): TGCGCCAGCAGCCCAAGGGGGGGAGAAAACACTGAAGCTTTCTTT.

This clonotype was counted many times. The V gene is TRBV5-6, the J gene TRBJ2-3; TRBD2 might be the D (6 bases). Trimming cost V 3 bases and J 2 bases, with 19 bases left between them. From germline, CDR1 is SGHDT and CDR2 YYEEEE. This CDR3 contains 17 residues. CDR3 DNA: TGTGCCAGCAGCTCCGCCAGCGGAGCGGGCAACACAGATACGCAGTATTTT. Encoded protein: CASSSASGAGNTDTQYF.

DNA of the CDR3: TGTGCCAGACTTAAGCGGGGGGGCTCCACCGGGGAGCTGTTTTTT. Translation gives CARLKRGGSTGELFF. V and J are TRBV30 and TRBJ2-2; 10 nucleotides match TRBD2. V was pared by 8 bases and J by 4 bases, with 10 bases of the junction left unmatched. The CDR3 covers 15 residues. Germline CDR1 reads GTSNPN; CDR2 reads SVGIG (reference sequence).

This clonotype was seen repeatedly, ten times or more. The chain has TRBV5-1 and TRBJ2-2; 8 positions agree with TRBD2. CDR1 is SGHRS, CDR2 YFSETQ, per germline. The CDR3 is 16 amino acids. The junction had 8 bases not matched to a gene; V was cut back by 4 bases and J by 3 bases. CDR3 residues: CASSLNGGADTGELFF. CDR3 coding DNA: TGCGCCAGCAGCCTCAACGGGGGGGCTGACACCGGGGAGCTGTTTTTT.

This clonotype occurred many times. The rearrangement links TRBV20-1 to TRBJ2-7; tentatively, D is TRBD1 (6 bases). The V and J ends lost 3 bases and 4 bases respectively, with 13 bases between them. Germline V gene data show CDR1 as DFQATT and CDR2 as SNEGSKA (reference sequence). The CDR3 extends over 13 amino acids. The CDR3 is CSARDSSLYEQYF. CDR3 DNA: TGCAGTGCTAGGGACAGTTCCTTGTACGAGCAGTACTTC.

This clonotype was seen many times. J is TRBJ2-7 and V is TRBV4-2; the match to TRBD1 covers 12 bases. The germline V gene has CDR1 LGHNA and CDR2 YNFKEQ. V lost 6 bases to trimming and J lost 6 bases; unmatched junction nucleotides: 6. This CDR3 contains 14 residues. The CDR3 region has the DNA TGTGCCAGCAGGACGGGGACAGGGGGCTTCGAGCAGTACTTC. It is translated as CASRTGTGGFEQYF.

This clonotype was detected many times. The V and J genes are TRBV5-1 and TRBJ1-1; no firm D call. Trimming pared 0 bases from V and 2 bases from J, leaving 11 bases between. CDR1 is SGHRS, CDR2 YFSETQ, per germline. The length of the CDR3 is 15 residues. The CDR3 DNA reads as TGCGCCAGCAGCTTGGAGTATAGCCGAAACACTGAAGCTTTCTTT. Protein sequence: CASSLEYSRNTEAFF.

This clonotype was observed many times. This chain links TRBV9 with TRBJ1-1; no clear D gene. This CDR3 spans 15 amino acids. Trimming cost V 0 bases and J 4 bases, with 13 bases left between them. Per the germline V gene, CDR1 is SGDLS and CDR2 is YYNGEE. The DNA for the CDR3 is TGTGCCAGCAGCGTAGATGGACGGCGGGGCACTGAAGCTTTCTTT. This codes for CASSVDGRRGTEAFF.

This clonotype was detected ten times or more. The CDR3: CASSPLGGSNRGLFYGYTF. DNA of the CDR3: TGTGCCAGCAGTCCCCTTGGGGGGAGTAACAGGGGGTTGTTCTATGGCTACACCTTC. The V and J genes are TRBV12-3 or TRBV12-4 and TRBJ1-2; 8 nucleotides match TRBD1. The CDR3 consists of 19 residues. Losses at the gene ends were 5 bases for V and 4 bases for J; bases not matched to a gene: 21.

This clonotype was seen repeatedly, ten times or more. This CDR3 is CAISAGTSSGNTIYF. DNA for the CDR3: TGTGCCATCAGTGCGGGGACATCTTCTGGAAACACCATATATTTT. This chain connects TRBV10-3 to TRBJ1-3, with D possibly TRBD1 on 6 matching bases. Trimming cost V 4 bases and J 1 base, with 11 bases left between them. From germline, CDR1 is ENHRY and CDR2 SYGVKD. The CDR3 runs 15 residues.

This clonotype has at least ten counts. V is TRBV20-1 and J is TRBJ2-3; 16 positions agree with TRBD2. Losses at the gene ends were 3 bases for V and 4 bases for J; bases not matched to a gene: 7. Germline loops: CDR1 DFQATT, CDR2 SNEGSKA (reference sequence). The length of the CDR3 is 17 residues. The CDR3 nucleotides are TGCAGTGCTAGGGGACTAGCGGGGGGGCAGGGCTCAGATACGCAGTATTTT. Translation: CSARGLAGGQGSDTQYF.

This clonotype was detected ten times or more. This chain's CDR3 is CASSPLADPIRKLFF. DNA of the CDR3: TGTGCCAGCAGCCCACTGGCGGATCCGATCCGAAAACTGTTTTTT. The chain combines TRBV5-5 with TRBJ1-4, with no clear D. CDR1 and CDR2 from the germline V gene are SGHKS and YYEKEE (reference sequence). Trimming took off 4 bases at V and 10 bases at J, with 20 bases between the two ends. The CDR3 sequence is 15 residues long.

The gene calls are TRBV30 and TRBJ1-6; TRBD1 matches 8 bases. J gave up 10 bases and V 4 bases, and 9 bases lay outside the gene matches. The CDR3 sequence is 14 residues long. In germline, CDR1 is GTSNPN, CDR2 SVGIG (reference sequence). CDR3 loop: CAWKGTGLVSPLHF. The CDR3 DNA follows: TGTGCCTGGAAAGGGACAGGACTCGTCTCACCCCTCCACTTT.

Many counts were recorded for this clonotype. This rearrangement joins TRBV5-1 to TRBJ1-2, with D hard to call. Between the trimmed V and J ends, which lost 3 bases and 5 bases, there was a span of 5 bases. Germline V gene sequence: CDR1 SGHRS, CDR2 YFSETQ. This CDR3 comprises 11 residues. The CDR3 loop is CASSSDYGYTF. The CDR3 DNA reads TGCGCCAGCAGCTCGGATTATGGCTACACCTTC.

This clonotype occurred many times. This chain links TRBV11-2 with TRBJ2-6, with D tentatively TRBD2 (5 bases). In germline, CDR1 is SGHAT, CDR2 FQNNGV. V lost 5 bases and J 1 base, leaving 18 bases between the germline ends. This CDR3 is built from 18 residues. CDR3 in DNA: TGTGCCAGCAGCCCCCTCGGCAGCGGCCCGTCTGGGGCCAACGTCCTGACTTTC. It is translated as CASSPLGSGPSGANVLTF.

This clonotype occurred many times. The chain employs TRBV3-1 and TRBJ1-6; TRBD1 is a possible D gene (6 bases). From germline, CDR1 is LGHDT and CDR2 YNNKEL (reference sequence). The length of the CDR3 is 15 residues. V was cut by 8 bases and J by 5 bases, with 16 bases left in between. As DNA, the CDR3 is TGTGCCAGCGGGACCTGGGGGGCAGATAATTCACCCCTCCACTTT. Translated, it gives CASGTWGADNSPLHF.

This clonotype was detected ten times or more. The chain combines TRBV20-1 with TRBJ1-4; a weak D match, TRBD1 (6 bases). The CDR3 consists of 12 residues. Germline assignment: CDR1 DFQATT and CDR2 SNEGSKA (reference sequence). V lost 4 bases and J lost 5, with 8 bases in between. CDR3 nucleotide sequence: TGCAGTGCTAACCAGGGGAATGAAAAACTGTTTTTT. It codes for CSANQGNEKLFF.

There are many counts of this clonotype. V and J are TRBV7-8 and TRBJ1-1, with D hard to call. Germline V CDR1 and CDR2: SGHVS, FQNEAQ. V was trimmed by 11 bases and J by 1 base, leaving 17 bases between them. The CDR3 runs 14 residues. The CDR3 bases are TGTGCCGTCGGGCCTCTTAATTGGAACACTGAAGCTTTCTTT. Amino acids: CAVGPLNWNTEAFF.

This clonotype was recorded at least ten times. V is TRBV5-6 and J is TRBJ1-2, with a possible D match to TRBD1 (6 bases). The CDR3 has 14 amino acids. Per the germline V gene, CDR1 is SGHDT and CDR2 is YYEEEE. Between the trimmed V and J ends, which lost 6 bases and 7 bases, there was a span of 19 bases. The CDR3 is CASTTRGGRGGYTF. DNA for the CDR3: TGTGCCAGCACCACCCGCGGGGGGCGGGGTGGCTACACCTTC. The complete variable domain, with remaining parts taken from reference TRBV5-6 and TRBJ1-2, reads DAGVTQSPTHLIKTRGQQVTLRCSPKSGHDTVSWYQQALGQGPQFIFQYYEEEERQRGNFPDRFSGHQFPNYSSELNVNALLLGDSALYLCASTTRGGRGGYTFGSGTRLTVV.

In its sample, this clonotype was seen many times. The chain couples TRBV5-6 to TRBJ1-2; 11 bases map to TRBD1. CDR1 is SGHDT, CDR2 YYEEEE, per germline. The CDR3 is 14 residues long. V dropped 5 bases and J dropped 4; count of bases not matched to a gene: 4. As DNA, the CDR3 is TGTGCCAGCAGACGGACAGGGGGCGTCTATGGCTACACCTTC. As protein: CASRRTGGVYGYTF.

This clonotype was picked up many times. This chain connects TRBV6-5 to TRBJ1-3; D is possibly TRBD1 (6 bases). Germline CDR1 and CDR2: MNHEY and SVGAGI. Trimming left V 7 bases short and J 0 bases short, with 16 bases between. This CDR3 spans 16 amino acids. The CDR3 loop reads CASTAGTLSSGNTIYF. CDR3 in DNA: TGTGCCAGCACCGCCGGGACACTCAGCTCTGGAAACACCATATATTTT.

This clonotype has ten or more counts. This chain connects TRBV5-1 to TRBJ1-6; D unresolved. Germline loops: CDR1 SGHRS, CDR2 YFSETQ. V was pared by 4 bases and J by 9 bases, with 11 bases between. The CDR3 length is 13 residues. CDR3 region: CASSPENGSPLHF. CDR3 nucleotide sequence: TGCGCCAGCAGCCCGGAAAATGGTTCACCCCTCCACTTT. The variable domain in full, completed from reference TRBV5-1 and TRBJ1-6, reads KAGVTQTPRYLIKTRGQQVTLSCSPISGHRSVSWYQQTPGQGLQFLFEYFSETQRNKGNFPGRFSGRQFSNSRSEMNVSTLELGDSALYLCASSPENGSPLHFGNGTRLTVT.

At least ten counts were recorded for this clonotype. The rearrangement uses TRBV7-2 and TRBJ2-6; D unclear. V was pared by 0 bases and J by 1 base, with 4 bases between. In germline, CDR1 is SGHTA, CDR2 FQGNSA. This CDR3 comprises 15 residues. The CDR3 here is CASSLALSGANVLTF. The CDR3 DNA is TGTGCCAGCAGCTTAGCCCTATCTGGGGCCAACGTCCTGACTTTC.

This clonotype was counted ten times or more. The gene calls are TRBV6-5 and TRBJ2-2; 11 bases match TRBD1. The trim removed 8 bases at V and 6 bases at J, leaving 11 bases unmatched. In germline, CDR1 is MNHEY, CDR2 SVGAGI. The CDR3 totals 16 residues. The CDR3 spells CASRVPGQGVAGELFF. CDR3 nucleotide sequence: TGTGCCAGCCGTGTTCCGGGACAGGGGGTTGCCGGGGAGCTGTTTTTT.

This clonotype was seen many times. The chain's CDR3 is CATRTSGGTDTQYF. The CDR3 region has the DNA TGTGCCACCAGGACTAGCGGGGGCACAGATACGCAGTATTTT. The chain couples TRBV12-3 or TRBV12-4 to TRBJ2-3, with 12 bases lining up with TRBD2. Trimming removed 10 bases from V and 1 base from J; junction bases left unmatched: 3. CDR3 length: 14 amino acids.

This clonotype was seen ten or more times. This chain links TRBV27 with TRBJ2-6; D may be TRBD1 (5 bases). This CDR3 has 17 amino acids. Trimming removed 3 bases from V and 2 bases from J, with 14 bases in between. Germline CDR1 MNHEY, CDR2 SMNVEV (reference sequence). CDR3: CASSFLTSGTGANVLTF. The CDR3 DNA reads TGTGCCAGCAGTTTCTTAACCTCAGGGACTGGGGCCAACGTCCTGACTTTC. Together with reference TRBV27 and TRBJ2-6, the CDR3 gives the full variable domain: EAQVTQNPRYLITVTGKKLTVTCSQNMNHEYMSWYRQDPGLGLRQIYYSMNVEVTDKGDVPEGYKVSRKEKRNFPLILESPSPNQTSLYFCASSFLTSGTGANVLTFGAGSRLTVL.